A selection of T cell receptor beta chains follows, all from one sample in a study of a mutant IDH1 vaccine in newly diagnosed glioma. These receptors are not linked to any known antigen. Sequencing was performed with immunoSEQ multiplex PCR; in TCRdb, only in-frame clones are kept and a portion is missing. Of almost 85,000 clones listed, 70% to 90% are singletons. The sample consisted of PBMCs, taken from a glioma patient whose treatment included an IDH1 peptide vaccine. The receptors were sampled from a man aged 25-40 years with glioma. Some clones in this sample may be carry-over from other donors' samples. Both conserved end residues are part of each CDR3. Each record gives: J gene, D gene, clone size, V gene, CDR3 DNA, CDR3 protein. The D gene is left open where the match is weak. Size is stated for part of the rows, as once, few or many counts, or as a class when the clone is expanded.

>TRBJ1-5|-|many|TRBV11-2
TGTGCCAGCAGCTTAGAAAGCAATCAGCCCCAGCATTTT
CASSLESNQPQHF
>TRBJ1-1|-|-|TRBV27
TGTGCCAGCAGCGAATCCAGGGCGTTGAACACTGAAGCTTTCTTT
CASSESRALNTEAFF
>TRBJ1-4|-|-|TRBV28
TGTGCCAGCAGTTTGGCGGGGACTAATGAAAAACTGTTTTTT
CASSLAGTNEKLFF
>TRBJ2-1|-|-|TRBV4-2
TGTGCCAGCAGCCAAGAGCCGGAAACCTACAATGAGCAGTTCTTC
CASSQEPETYNEQFF
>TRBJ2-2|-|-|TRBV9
TGTGCCAGCAGCGTAGCCGGGGGAACGAACACCGGGGAGCTGTTTTTT
CASSVAGGTNTGELFF
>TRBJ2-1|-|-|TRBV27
TGTGCCAGCAGTGGAGTACAGGGATCGGCCTCCTACAATGAGCAGTTCTTC
CASSGVQGSASYNEQFF
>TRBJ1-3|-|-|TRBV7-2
TGTGCCAGCAGCTTAGGAGGGGTTGGAAACACCATATATTTT
CASSLGGVGNTIYF
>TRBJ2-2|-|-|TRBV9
TGTGCCAGCAGCCCCACCGGGAACACCGGGGAGCTGTTTTTT
CASSPTGNTGELFF
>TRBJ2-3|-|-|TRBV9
TGTGCCAGCAGCGTAGGTGAGGGCTCTAGCACAGATACGCAGTATTTT
CASSVGEGSSTDTQYF
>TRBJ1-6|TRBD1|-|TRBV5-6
TGTGCCAGCAGCCCGACAGGGAGGGTTGATTCACCCCTCCACTTT
CASSPTGRVDSPLHF
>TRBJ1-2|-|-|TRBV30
TGTGCCTGGAGTCCTCGCCGGCAGGTTCGATATGGCTACACCTTC
CAWSPRRQVRYGYTF
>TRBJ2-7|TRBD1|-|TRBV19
TGTGCCAGTAGTATAGGGACAGGGGCCGAGCAGTACTTC
CASSIGTGAEQYF
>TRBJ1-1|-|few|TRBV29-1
TGCAGCGTTGGGCAGATGAACACTGAAGCTTTCTTT
CSVGQMNTEAFF
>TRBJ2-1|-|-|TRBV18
TGTGCCAGTTCACGGAGTACGGCCAGAAACTCCTACAATGAGCAGTTCTTC
CASSRSTARNSYNEQFF
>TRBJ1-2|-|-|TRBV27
TGTGCCAGCAGATCCGGGGTTATCTATGGCTACACCTTC
CASRSGVIYGYTF
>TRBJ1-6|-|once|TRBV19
TGTGCCAGTACTCCCGCGGCGGTAAATTCACCCCTCCACTTT
CASTPAAVNSPLHF
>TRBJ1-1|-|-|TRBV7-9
TGTGCCAGCAGCTTAGTCCAGTCCCTCAAGAACACTGAAGCTTTCTTT
CASSLVQSLKNTEAFF
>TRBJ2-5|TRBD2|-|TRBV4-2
TGTGCCAGCAGCCAAGACCCATACAGGACTAGCGGGGGGACCCAGTACTTC
CASSQDPYRTSGGTQYF
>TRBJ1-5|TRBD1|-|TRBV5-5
TGTGCCAGCAGCCTGGGACAGGGGAGGAGGCCCCAGCATTTT
CASSLGQGRRPQHF
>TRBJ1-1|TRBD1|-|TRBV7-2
TGTGCCAGCAGCTGGAACAGGGGCCCGAACACTGAAGCTTTCTTT
CASSWNRGPNTEAFF
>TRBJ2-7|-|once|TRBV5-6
TGTGCCAGCAGCTTGGCCCTCAGAGAGGGCGAGCAGTACTTC
CASSLALREGEQYF
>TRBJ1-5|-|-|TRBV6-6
TGTGCCAGCAGCCGACAGAGTCAGGGCAATCAGCCCCAGCATTTT
CASSRQSQGNQPQHF
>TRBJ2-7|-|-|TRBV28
TGTGCCAGCAGTTCCGACTACGAGCAGTACTTC
CASSSDYEQYF
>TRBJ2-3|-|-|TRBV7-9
TGTGCCTCTAATCCCGGGTCCGCTAGCACAGATACGCAGTATTTT
CASNPGSASTDTQYF
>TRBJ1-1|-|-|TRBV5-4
TGTGCCAGCAGCTTCAAGAACACTGAAGCTTTCTTT
CASSFKNTEAFF
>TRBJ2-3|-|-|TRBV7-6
TGTGCCAGCAGCAAACAGGGTACAGATACGCAGTATTTT
CASSKQGTDTQYF
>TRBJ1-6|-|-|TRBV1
TGCACCAGCAGCCCCCGGACAGGGGATAGCTCCTATAATTCACCCCTCCACTTT
CTSSPRTGDSSYNSPLHF
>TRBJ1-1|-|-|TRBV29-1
TGCAGCGTTGAAATGTGGGGGGGCACTGAAGCTTTCTTT
CSVEMWGGTEAFF
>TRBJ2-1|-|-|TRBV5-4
TGTGCCAGCAGCCACGACAAGCAAAGCTCCTACAATGAGCAGTTCTTC
CASSHDKQSSYNEQFF
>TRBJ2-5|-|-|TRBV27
TGTGCCAGCAAATTTCAGGGGACGAGGGAGCAGTACTTC
CASKFQGTREQYF
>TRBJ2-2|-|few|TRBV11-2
TGTGCCAGCAGGTTCGGAACCGGGGAGCTGTTTTTT
CASRFGTGELFF
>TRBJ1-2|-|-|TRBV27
TGTGCCAGCAGTTCCTACCGGGGGCTGGAGTTGGCCTTC
CASSSYRGLELAF
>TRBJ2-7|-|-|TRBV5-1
TGCGCCAGCAGCTTGGAGGGGCAGCCCTACGAGCAGTACTTC
CASSLEGQPYEQYF
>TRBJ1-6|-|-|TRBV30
TGTGCCTTCCCACGGGCGGGCTCCCTCCACTTT
CAFPRAGSLHF
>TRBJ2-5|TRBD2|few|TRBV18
TGTGCCAGCTCACCTGGACTAGAGGAGACCCAGTACTTC
CASSPGLEETQYF
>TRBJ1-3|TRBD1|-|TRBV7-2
TGTGCCAGCCGGGACAGGGCTGGAAACACCATATATTTT
CASRDRAGNTIYF
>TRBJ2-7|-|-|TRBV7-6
TGTGCCAGCAGCTTAGGCTCGGCGGGGCCCTACGAGCAGTACTTC
CASSLGSAGPYEQYF
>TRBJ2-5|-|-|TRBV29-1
TGCAGCGGGACTTTGGAGACCCAGTACTTC
CSGTLETQYF
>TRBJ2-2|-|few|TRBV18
TGTGCCAGCTCGCCCACCTACAGGGAGATAAACACCGGGGAGCTGTTTTTT
CASSPTYREINTGELFF
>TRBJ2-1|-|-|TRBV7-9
TGTGCCAGCAGCTTAGAGGTACACAATGAGCAGTTCTTC
CASSLEVHNEQFF
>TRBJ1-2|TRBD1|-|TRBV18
TGTGCCAGCTCACCACCGCCGGGACAGCCACTTATAGCCTACCGAACTAACTATGGCTACACCTTC
CASSPPPGQPLIAYRTNYGYTF
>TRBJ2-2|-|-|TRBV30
TGTGCCTGGAGTGAGGGTCTTACCACCGGGGAGCTGTTTTTT
CAWSEGLTTGELFF
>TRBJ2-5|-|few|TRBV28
TGTGCCAGCAGTTTGGAGGGGTTAGAGACCCAGTACTTC
CASSLEGLETQYF
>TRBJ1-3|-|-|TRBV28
TGTGCCAGCAGTTCCTACAGCAGCTCTGGAAACACCATATATTTT
CASSSYSSSGNTIYF
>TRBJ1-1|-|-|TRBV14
TGTGCCAGCAGCCAAGATACCGAAGATTGGATGAACACTGAAGCTTTCTTT
CASSQDTEDWMNTEAFF
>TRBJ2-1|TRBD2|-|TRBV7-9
TGTGCCAGCAGCGCTTGGACTAGCGGGGGTTTATACAATGAGCAGTTCTTC
CASSAWTSGGLYNEQFF
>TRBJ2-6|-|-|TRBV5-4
TGTGCCAGCAGCCCAGCGGCGGGGGCTCTGGGGGCCAACGTCCTGACTTTC
CASSPAAGALGANVLTF
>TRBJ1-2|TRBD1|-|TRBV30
TGTGCCTGGGCGAGGGACAGGACCTATGGCTACACCTTC
CAWARDRTYGYTF
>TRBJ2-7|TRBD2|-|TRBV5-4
TGTGCCAGCAGCCGGCGGCTAGCGGGAGTGACTAACGAGCAGTACTTC
CASSRRLAGVTNEQYF
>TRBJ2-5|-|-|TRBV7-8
TGTGCCAGCAGCTTGACAGCTAGACAAGAGACCCAGTACTTC
CASSLTARQETQYF
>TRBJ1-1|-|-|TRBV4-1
TGCGCCAGCAGCCTCGTGGCTCCAGGCTCAGGGACTGAAGCTTTCTTT
CASSLVAPGSGTEAFF
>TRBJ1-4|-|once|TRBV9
TGTGCCAGCAGCCTCGCCCCCCCAGGGAGAGGTGAAAAACTGTTTTTT
CASSLAPPGRGEKLFF
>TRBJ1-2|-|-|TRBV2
TGTGCCAGCAGTGGCCTCTATGGCTACACCTTC
CASSGLYGYTF
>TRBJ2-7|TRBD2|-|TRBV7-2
TGTGCCAGCAGCTTACCCCCTATGGGAGCGGGAGGCGCCCACGAGCAGTACTTC
CASSLPPMGAGGAHEQYF
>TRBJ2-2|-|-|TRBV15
TGTGCCACCAGCTCTCTAACCTTCGAGCTGTTTTTT
CATSSLTFELFF
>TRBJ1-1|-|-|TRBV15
TGTGCCACCAGCTGGAAGAGGGGGGGCACTGAAGCTTTCTTT
CATSWKRGGTEAFF